This T cell receptor beta chain was identified in a study of T cells in Graves' hyperthyroidism and ophthalmopathy. Study outcomes and limitations: Most thyroid-expanded clonotypes above 0.001 were also found in blood. Prediction of ophthalmopathy progression came a median about 6 months pre-onset.

RNA transcripts gave rise to amplified TCR beta CDR3 regions. During a first-round RT-PCR of the TCR CDR3, the HTBI primer set was used. TCRdb fed the multiplex PCR reads into MiXCR, producing one record per CDR3 protein. Here the sample spans 650,000 to 800,000 distinct CDR3 sequences, about 45% being singletons. Trimming shortened V by 5 bases and J by 6 bases, and 14 bases separated the two germline ends. Germline CDR1 SEHNR, CDR2 FQNEAQ (reference sequence). The CDR3 runs 13 residues. Researchers barred patients who had uncontrolled infection, other autoimmune disease, pregnancy or lactation. The study based diagnoses on clinical symptoms, serum thyroxine and TRAb, thyroid ultrasound and orbital computed tomography. As concerns this clonotype: Its antigen remains unknown.

This clonotype was obtained from an adult man with Graves' disease, either hyperthyroidism or ophthalmopathy (not recorded which). The V and J genes are TRBV7-9 and TRBJ2-7; D ambiguous. Specimen: peripheral blood or thyroid tissue (not recorded which). For the CDR3, the DNA is TGTGCCAGCAGCCCGGACCCCCCACGCGAGCAGTACTTC. Protein sequence: CASSPDPPREQYF.